The 26 T cell receptor beta chains reported below all come from one sample, sequenced in a study of CD8 T cells in ankylosing spondylitis. Each CDR3 protein gets one entry after TCRdb re-called the 5' RACE reads with MiXCR. The sample includes hundreds of thousands of distinct CDR3 sequences, about 20% of them seen just once. Sequenced sample: blood, either unsorted or a sorted T cell fraction (not recorded which). These receptors were taken from a male donor with ankylosing spondylitis or in good health (not recorded which).

The chain joins TRBV5-1 to TRBJ2-7, with 7 bases matching TRBD1. V trimming: 4 bases; J trimming: 3 bases; junction bases outside the gene matches: 13. In germline, CDR1 is SGHRS, CDR2 YFSETQ. The CDR3 covers 16 residues. In nucleotides, the CDR3 is TGCGCCAGCAGCACCCCGACGGTGGGGACAGACTACGAGCAGTACTTC. Its protein product is CASSTPTVGTDYEQYF.

This chain links TRBV29-1 with TRBJ2-2; 7 bases are shared with TRBD2. CDR3 size: 13 residues. Trimming removed 6 bases from V and 8 bases from J; junction bases left unmatched: 9. Per germline, CDR1 SQVTM and CDR2 ANQGSEA. The CDR3 is CSVKRGTDGELFF. CDR3 coding DNA: TGCAGCGTAAAGCGGGGAACGGATGGGGAGCTGTTTTTT.

Concerning this clonotype: An end of the junction does not agree with germline; a read error may underlie this. The J gene is TRBJ2-7, the V gene TRBV3-1; maybe TRBD1 (6 bases). Germline CDR1 LGHDT, CDR2 YNNKEL (reference sequence). CDR3 size: 12 residues. The CDR3 is CTSSSDSYEQYF. CDR3 DNA: TGTACCAGCAGTTCGGACAGCTACGAGCAGTACTTC.

For the CDR3, the DNA is TGTGCCAGCAGCTTAGCGGGGATTAGCACAGATACGCAGTATTTT. Translated, it gives CASSLAGISTDTQYF. V gene TRBV28 combines with J gene TRBJ2-3, with 8 bases that match TRBD2. Germline V lookup: CDR1 MDHEN, CDR2 SYDVKM. This CDR3 region has 15 residues. The trim removed 6 bases at V and 0 bases at J, leaving 5 bases unmatched.

This chain connects TRBV27 to TRBJ2-7; 9 nucleotides align to TRBD2. Unmatched junction bases numbered 11, after V lost 10 bases and J lost 10 bases. Germline V gene sequence: CDR1 MNHEY, CDR2 SMNVEV (reference sequence). The CDR3 runs 12 residues. CDR3 region: CATAGASGVQYF. The CDR3 DNA reads TGTGCCACTGCGGGGGCTAGCGGGGTTCAGTACTTC.

This clonotype has just a few counts. J is TRBJ2-3 and V is TRBV11-1, with D perhaps matching TRBD2 (12 bases). CDR1 SGHAT and CDR2 FQDESV come from the germline V gene (reference sequence). V was trimmed by 8 bases and J by 0 bases, leaving 27 bases between them. The CDR3 runs 19 residues. The CDR3 loop is CASGQGAASGGASTDTQYF. CDR3 DNA sequence: TGTGCCAGCGGACAGGGGGCCGCTAGCGGGGGGGCGAGCACAGATACGCAGTATTTT. The whole variable domain, remainder taken from reference TRBV11-1 and TRBJ2-3, is EAEVAQSPRYKITEKSQAVAFWCDPISGHATLYWYRQILGQGPELLVQFQDESVVDDSQLPKDRFSAERLKGVDSTLKIQPAELGDSAMYLCASGQGAASGGASTDTQYFGPGTRLTVL.

V usage is TRBV27 and J usage is TRBJ2-3; TRBD2 matches 8 bases. With V trimmed by 2 bases and J by 6 bases, 10 bases remained unmatched. Germline V gene lookup returns CDR1 MNHEY and CDR2 SMNVEV (reference sequence). This CDR3 is built from 16 residues. CDR3 region: CASSLLGGVYWDTQYF. The CDR3 DNA sequence: TGTGCCAGCAGTTTACTCGGGGGGGTTTATTGGGATACGCAGTATTTT.

The V call is TRBV3-1, the J call TRBJ2-5; possible D gene TRBD1, 6 bases. The CDR3 sequence is 16 residues long. Germline V gene data show CDR1 as LGHDT and CDR2 as YNNKEL (reference sequence). Trimming removed 0 bases at V and 5 bases at J, with 16 bases between. CDR3 in DNA: TGTGCCAGCAGCCAAGATCACAGGGAAAGTGCGGAGACCCAGTACTTC. Translation: CASSQDHRESAETQYF.

Concerning this clonotype itself: Sequence at one end of the junction differs from germline and may be a read error. The chain employs TRBV7-9 and TRBJ2-7; D gene unclear. This CDR3 comprises 13 residues. CDR1 and CDR2 from the germline V gene are SEHNR and FQNEAQ (reference sequence). CDR3 bases: TGTGCCAGCAGCCGTAGGGCATCCCCCGAGCAGCACTTC. It yields the protein CASSRRASPEQHF. The entire variable domain, with the rest obtained from reference TRBV7-9 and TRBJ2-7, is as follows: DTGVSQNPRHKITKRGQNVTFRCDPISEHNRLYWYRQTLGQGPEFLTYFQNEAQLEKSRLLSDRFSAERPKGSFSTLEIQRTEQGDSAMYLCASSRRASPEQHFGPGTRLTVT.

The genes are TRBV20-1 and TRBJ2-1, with D perhaps matching TRBD1 (5 bases). V lost 1 base and J lost 7, with 17 bases in between. The CDR3 is made up of 15 amino acids. CDR1 DFQATT and CDR2 SNEGSKA come from the germline V gene (reference sequence). In nucleotides, the CDR3 is TGCAGTGCTAGAGGGGGCAGAGCACCCGAAAATGAGCAGTTCTTC. It codes for CSARGGRAPENEQFF.

This clonotype was detected only a few times. This chain uses TRBV20-1 with TRBJ2-5; D call uncertain. The CDR3 totals 14 residues. Trimming took off 6 bases at V and 5 bases at J, with 19 bases between the two ends. Germline CDR1 is DFQATT and CDR2 is SNEGSKA (reference sequence). In DNA, the CDR3 is TGCAGTGCGCGAAGCCGGGCCCTTTGGGAGACCCAGTACTTC. Protein: CSARSRALWETQYF.

This sequence joins TRBV20-1 and TRBJ2-3, with no clear D. This CDR3 is 15 amino acids long. The germline gives CDR1 DFQATT, CDR2 SNEGSKA (reference sequence). V was clipped by 1 base and J by 0 bases, with 11 bases between them. DNA for the CDR3: TGCAGTGCTAGAGTTTGGCAGACTAGCACAGATACGCAGTATTTT. It encodes CSARVWQTSTDTQYF.

The table lists this clonotype with a few counts. V and J are TRBV7-6 and TRBJ2-3; D gene unclear. CDR1 is SGHVS, CDR2 FNYEAQ, per germline. The CDR3 extends over 12 amino acids. V was clipped by 4 bases and J by 8 bases, with 10 bases between them. The CDR3 DNA reads as TGTGCCAGCAGCTCGGGCGAGGCTACGCAGTATTTT. Its protein product is CASSSGEATQYF.

The chain carries TRBV12-5 and TRBJ2-5; 8 bases line up with TRBD2. Trimming took 9 bases from V and 2 from J; bases not matched to a gene: 5. Looked up from germline, CDR1 is LGHNT and CDR2 is FRNRAP. The CDR3 has 13 residues. The CDR3 reads CASSGGEQETQYF. The CDR3 DNA follows: TGTGCTAGCAGCGGGGGTGAACAAGAGACCCAGTACTTC.

Only a few counts were recorded for this clonotype. The chain carries TRBV29-1 and TRBJ2-7, with D possibly TRBD1 on 6 matching bases. This CDR3 is 10 amino acids long. Germline V CDR1 and CDR2: SQVTM, ANQGSEA. V shed 6 bases and J shed 4 bases, with 7 bases lying between them. CDR3: CSVGQYEQYF. CDR3 in DNA: TGCAGCGTCGGACAGTACGAGCAGTACTTC.

The gene calls are TRBV29-1 and TRBJ2-5, with D uncertain. The germline gives CDR1 SQVTM, CDR2 ANQGSEA. Trimming left V 7 bases short and J 6 bases short, with 18 bases between. CDR3 length: 13 amino acids. CDR3 protein: CSAKPRAEKTQYF. As DNA, the CDR3 is TGCAGCGCCAAACCCCGGGCTGAGAAGACCCAGTACTTC.

The genes are TRBV7-9 and TRBJ2-1; 10 bases fit TRBD1. Germline-derived CDR1 and CDR2 are SEHNR and FQNEAQ (reference sequence). Trimming cost V 5 bases and J 8 bases; bases outside gene matches: 9. The CDR3 loop spans 15 amino acids. This CDR3 is CASSRFGTGDYEQFF. Written as DNA, the CDR3 is TGTGCCAGCAGCAGGTTCGGGACAGGGGACTATGAGCAGTTCTTC.

This clonotype has just a few counts. This chain links TRBV2 with TRBJ1-1; D may be TRBD1 (5 bases). The germline V and J ends were trimmed by 6 bases and 2 bases, with 10 bases remaining between them. The CDR3 sequence is 13 residues long. CDR1 is SNHLY and CDR2 is FYNNEI in the germline V gene. The CDR3 spells CASSWGSNTEAFF. The CDR3 nucleotides are TGTGCCAGCAGCTGGGGCTCTAACACTGAAGCTTTCTTT.

The gene calls are TRBV2 and TRBJ2-7; maybe TRBD1 (6 bases). CDR3 size: 12 residues. Germline assignment: CDR1 SNHLY and CDR2 FYNNEI. The V and J ends lost 7 bases and 6 bases respectively, with 13 bases between them. CDR3 amino acids: CASTEGGFEQYF. DNA of the CDR3: TGTGCCAGCACCGAAGGGGGATTCGAGCAGTACTTC.

This clonotype was counted a few times. The V call is TRBV7-9, the J call TRBJ2-2, with a weak D call TRBD1 (5 bases). Trimming removed 5 bases at V and 3 bases at J, with 19 bases between. Germline V gives CDR1 SEHNR, CDR2 FQNEAQ (reference sequence). The CDR3 has 17 amino acids. This CDR3 reads CASSPRTLTFDTGELFF. The CDR3, as DNA: TGTGCCAGCAGCCCTCGGACATTAACCTTTGACACCGGGGAGCTGTTTTTT.

Regarding this clonotype: A much larger clone differs from this one at a single base, so this may be a read error. V is TRBV6-5 and J is TRBJ2-3; no reliable D call. Germline lookup yields CDR1 MNHEY and CDR2 SVGAGI. CDR3 length: 13 amino acids. CDR3 nucleotides: TGTGTCAGCAGTTACTCTAGCACAGATACGCAGTATTTT. Translated, it gives CVSSYSSTDTQYF.

The sample holds a few counts of this clonotype. The genes are TRBV29-1 and TRBJ1-2; unclear D gene. Trimming shortened V by 6 bases and J by 0 bases, and 8 bases separated the two germline ends. This CDR3 spans 12 amino acids. Germline V CDR1 and CDR2: SQVTM, ANQGSEA. CDR3 region: CSVGGSNYGYTF. CDR3 sequence (DNA): TGCAGCGTCGGAGGGTCTAACTATGGCTACACCTTC.

This clonotype appeared a few times. V is TRBV10-3 and J is TRBJ1-1; a weak D match, TRBD1 (5 bases). This CDR3 region has 14 residues. Between the trimmed V and J ends, which lost 6 bases and 5 bases, there was a span of 16 bases. Germline CDR1 and CDR2: ENHRY and SYGVKD. CDR3 region: CAIRSLDMGTEAFF. CDR3 DNA sequence: TGTGCCATCAGGTCCTTGGACATGGGAACTGAAGCTTTCTTT.

This chain uses TRBV28 with TRBJ2-7; 8 bases fit TRBD1. This CDR3 comprises 16 residues. Germline trimming cut 4 bases from V and 3 bases from J; bases unmatched to any gene: 11. The germline V gene has CDR1 MDHEN and CDR2 SYDVKM. The DNA for the CDR3 is TGTGCCAGCAGTTCACCACTCCGGACAGGGTACTACGAGCAGTACTTC. Amino acid sequence: CASSSPLRTGYYEQYF.

The V and J genes are TRBV4-1 and TRBJ2-2, with D tentatively TRBD1 or TRBD2 (5 bases each). The CDR3 has 11 residues. Germline V gives CDR1 MGHRA, CDR2 YSYEKL. V shed 8 bases and J shed 4 bases, with 5 bases lying between them. Here the CDR3 reads CASGGTGELFF. CDR3 bases: TGCGCCAGCGGGGGCACCGGGGAGCTGTTTTTT.

This clonotype was found a few times. The gene calls are TRBV4-1 and TRBJ2-7; D gene ambiguous. The germline gives CDR1 MGHRA, CDR2 YSYEKL. The CDR3 is 13 residues long. Trimming took 3 bases from V and 5 from J, leaving 11 bases between them. CDR3 protein: CASSHPDTDEQYF. In DNA form, the CDR3 reads TGCGCCAGCAGCCATCCCGACACTGACGAGCAGTACTTC.